This TCR beta chain appears in the sequencing data of a study of T cells after yellow fever vaccination. Template switching with 5'RACE generated the TCR cDNA and added a universal primer site and UMIs. TCRdb re-derived calls from the 5' RACE reads in MiXCR, one entry per CDR3 protein. The sample lists about 85,000 distinct CDR3 sequences; about 14% were seen once. Study-level results: Abundant bulk-population clonotypes could contaminate the FACS-sorted repertoires. Among all clonotypes, a small share was observed in both CD4 and CD8 compartments. The booster response re-showed most primary clones: 95% to 96% CD4, almost 90% CD8.

The CDR3 runs to 17 residues. Germline-derived CDR1 and CDR2 are PRHDT and FYEKMQ (reference sequence). V was shortened by 3 bases and J by 4 bases, with 21 bases between the two germline ends. This chain connects TRBV13 to TRBJ2-5; perhaps TRBD2 as D (7 bases). This receptor was identified in a man between 18 and 35 years old who received the YFV17D yellow fever vaccine. This sample comprised CD8+ T cells not binding an NS4B(214-222) dextramer, sorted from PBMCs, obtained less than 25 days after the first yellow fever vaccination. CDR3 coding DNA: TGTGCCAGCAGCTTTATGGGGGTGGGGGGGCCAGCAGAGACCCAGTACTTC. Protein product: CASSFMGVGGPAETQYF.